In its sample, the clone carrying this TCR beta chain was seen a few times. Its cognate antigen is unknown. Time point reported: week 5, during vaccination. All doses held 300 ug of mutant IDH1 20-mer peptide, with topical imiquimod. This table comes from immunoSEQ multiplex PCR, and its TCRdb copy is limited to in-frame clones, with some not included. The repertoire holds 23,000 or so clones, with 77% as singletons. The entry originates in a study of a mutant IDH1 vaccine in newly diagnosed glioma. Study observations and caveats: The occurrence of vaccine-induced immune responses was seen in roughly 93% of patients.

This receptor was obtained from a man aged 35-49 years with glioma. This material consisted of PBMCs, taken from a glioma patient whose treatment included an IDH1 peptide vaccine.

CDR3 residues: CASSYSTGGKLFF. The CDR3, as DNA: TGTGCCAGCAGTTACTCGACGGGGGGAAAACTGTTTTTT. The V call is TRBV6-5, the J call TRBJ1-4, with D perhaps matching TRBD1 (5 bases). Germline V gene lookup returns CDR1 MNHEY and CDR2 SVGAGI. The CDR3 sequence is 13 residues long. Trimming removed 0 bases from V and 10 bases from J, with 9 bases in between.